This T cell receptor beta chain was recorded in a study of cytomegalovirus exposure and HLA in healthy donors. Researchers ran the PCR with 60 Vbeta and 13 Jbeta primers. Measured with immunoSEQ multiplex PCR; TCRdb has only the in-frame clones, and not every one. The table has roughly 99,000 clones, approximately 80% seen once. Germline assignment: CDR1 SGHDT and CDR2 YYEEEE. V lost 3 bases, J lost 9 bases, and 13 bases lay in between. This CDR3 has 13 amino acids. The source material was PBMCs. The TCR comes from a male donor in good health and CMV-seropositive. The gene calls are TRBV5-6 and TRBJ2-1; D uncertain. The CDR3, as DNA: TGTGCCAGCAGCTCAAACCGCCGCGGTGAGCAGTTCTTC. Translation: CASSSNRRGEQFF.